One T cell receptor beta chain is described in this entry. As yet, its antigen is unknown. This CDR3 spans 14 amino acids. V lost 5 bases to trimming and J lost 6 bases, with 16 bases between them. Germline V gene lookup returns CDR1 MNHEY and CDR2 SVGAGI. This record comes from a study of T cell responses to AZD1222 COVID-19 vaccine. Overall study findings and caveats: Scientists sampled the repertoires only once the peak T cell response had passed. Most donors were white British, females outnumbered males, and clonal diversity was possibly underestimated. There were vaccine-associated CD4 TCRs across spike, dominant at 160-218 and 743-854. With two AZD1222 doses given, Spike-specific TCR breadth and depth both rose.

Profiled with immunoSEQ multiplex PCR; TCRdb holds only in-frame clones, not every one. This table holds approximately 130,000 clones, about 85% found once. The rearrangement joins TRBV6-5 to TRBJ1-1; D is undetermined. The specimen was peripheral blood, collected 28 days after the second AZD1222 dose. The TCR sequence derives from an adult who received the AZD1222 COVID-19 vaccine. The CDR3: CASSLDWESAEAFF. The CDR3 coding sequence is TGTGCCAGCAGTCTCGACTGGGAGTCCGCTGAAGCTTTCTTT.